This T cell receptor (beta chain) was sequenced for a study of control samples from healthy donors and cancer patients. Germline trimming cut 6 bases from V and 7 bases from J; bases unmatched to any gene: 9. The CDR3 sequence is 14 residues long. CDR1 and CDR2 (germline): MDHEN, SYDVKM. This clone was picked up a small number of times. Clones were read by immunoSEQ multiplex PCR, and TCRdb kept only the in-frame ones, dropping some. The table has some 200,000 clones, roughly 94% seen once. V gene TRBV28 combines with J gene TRBJ1-2; 9 bases match TRBD1. The sequence was collected from a man in his forties or fifties in good health. Specimen: blood. The DNA of the CDR3 is TGTGCCAGCAGCCGGGACAGGGAGGGAGGTGGCTACACCTTC. The encoded protein is CASSRDREGGGYTF.